This T cell receptor beta chain was retrieved from a study of radiation and T cells in renal cell carcinoma (TCRdb year 2020). Regarding the study in general: Samples were obtained from a clinical trial, in which 15 Gy stereotactic body radiation therapy was delivered to primary renal cell carcinomas and nephrectomy was performed 4 weeks later. Across all 55 or so samples, under 5,000,000 unique CDR3 nucleotide sequences, encoding 2,658,974 unique CDR3 amino acid sequences, were identified. TCR beta sequencing covered some 55 samples in total, comprising some 25 tumors and approximately 27 peripheral blood samples. What the study reported, not specific to this receptor: Blood repertoire dynamics were not followed beyond 4 weeks after treatment. Because pretreatment tumor biopsies were not available, the study could not determine whether clonotypes were already present within the tumor at baseline. In blood, the top tumor clonotypes increased between baseline and 2 weeks post-radiation and then shrank by 4 weeks, which suggests that tumor-resident clones expanded only transiently. With a single-armed trial design, the study had no way to address how radiation dose or scheduling affects the TCR repertoire.

Following the manufacturer's recommendations, the immunoSEQ kit was used to generate TCR beta libraries from genomic DNA. To prepare libraries, a first multiplex PCR with proprietary primers was run, followed by a second PCR that added unique barcodes, and a bead cleanup was done after each round. A positive control reaction and a negative control reaction, both provided in the kit, were run with every batch of samples. The final libraries were assessed on an Agilent 4200 TapeStation D1000 ScreenTape, pooled by volume, and quantified by qPCR. An Illumina NextSeq500 fitted with a MidOutput 150-cycle cartridge performed the sequencing, running 156 Read1 cycles and 15 Index1 cycles with the kit's custom primers. The pooled library was loaded at approximately 0.98 pM with approximately 18% PhiX control spiked in. On the study's bioinformatics: Vendor-processed data were analyzed in R, and a clonotype was defined as all T cells sharing the same CDR3 nucleotide sequence. In the clone abundance analyses, frequencies were normalized to the 10,000 most abundant clones in each sample. Public T cell clones, which averaged fewer than five per sample, were excluded before analysis. Tumor-enriched and baseline blood-enriched clonotypes were defined by at least a 32-fold difference in abundance between compartments. A beta-binomial differential abundance model was applied to find clonotypes that expanded or contracted between blood time points. Tumor-blood repertoire similarity was measured with the Baroni-Urbani and Buser coefficient, and groups were compared using two-tailed Wilcoxon tests in R. Sourced from immuneACCESS, this table was stored by TCRdb with only in-frame sequences that have V and J called. A share of the clones is absent; for the studies checked, an unresolved V gene accounts for under half, and the remainder has no known explanation. The V and J calls and the clone size are those of that table, but D and trimming were determined from the DNA. In all, the sample holds some 100,000 clones, and 82% of those were seen once. Around 6.3% of the sample goes to the ten largest clones.

The time point label corresponds to: baseline pretreatment blood. Per the publication, the treatment or condition label means: 15 Gy SBRT to primary tumor, nephrectomy 4 weeks later. To track tumor-enriched clonotypes, serial peripheral blood was sampled from radiation-treated patients at baseline and at 2 weeks and 4 weeks after SBRT. All patients had renal cell carcinoma with clear cell pathology. The QIAamp DNA Blood Mini Kit (Qiagen) was used to prepare genomic DNA for TCR sequencing. Only samples passing all quality control checks were included in the analyses. The germline V gene sets CDR1 to SGHRS and CDR2 to YFSETQ. At the junction V is shortened by 3 bases and J by 4 bases; bases outside the gene matches: 10. From the cysteine through the phenylalanine, the CDR3 covers 16 amino acids. Of the read, only the CDR3 DNA is kept; its 48 bases are in frame from base 1. About this clone: Its antigen is still unknown. Base quality data are lacking; no much larger clone is found one base away.

Sample: blood, taken from a patient whose treatment included radiotherapy and nephrectomy. The origin of this receptor is a man aged 55 to 70 with renal cell carcinoma. The chain employs TRBV5-1 and TRBJ2-1, with 7 junctional bases fitting TRBD2. The nucleotides read TGCGCCAGCAGCTCGTTCGAGAGCGGGAAGTACAATGAGCAGTTCTTC. Translation gives CASSSFESGKYNEQFF.